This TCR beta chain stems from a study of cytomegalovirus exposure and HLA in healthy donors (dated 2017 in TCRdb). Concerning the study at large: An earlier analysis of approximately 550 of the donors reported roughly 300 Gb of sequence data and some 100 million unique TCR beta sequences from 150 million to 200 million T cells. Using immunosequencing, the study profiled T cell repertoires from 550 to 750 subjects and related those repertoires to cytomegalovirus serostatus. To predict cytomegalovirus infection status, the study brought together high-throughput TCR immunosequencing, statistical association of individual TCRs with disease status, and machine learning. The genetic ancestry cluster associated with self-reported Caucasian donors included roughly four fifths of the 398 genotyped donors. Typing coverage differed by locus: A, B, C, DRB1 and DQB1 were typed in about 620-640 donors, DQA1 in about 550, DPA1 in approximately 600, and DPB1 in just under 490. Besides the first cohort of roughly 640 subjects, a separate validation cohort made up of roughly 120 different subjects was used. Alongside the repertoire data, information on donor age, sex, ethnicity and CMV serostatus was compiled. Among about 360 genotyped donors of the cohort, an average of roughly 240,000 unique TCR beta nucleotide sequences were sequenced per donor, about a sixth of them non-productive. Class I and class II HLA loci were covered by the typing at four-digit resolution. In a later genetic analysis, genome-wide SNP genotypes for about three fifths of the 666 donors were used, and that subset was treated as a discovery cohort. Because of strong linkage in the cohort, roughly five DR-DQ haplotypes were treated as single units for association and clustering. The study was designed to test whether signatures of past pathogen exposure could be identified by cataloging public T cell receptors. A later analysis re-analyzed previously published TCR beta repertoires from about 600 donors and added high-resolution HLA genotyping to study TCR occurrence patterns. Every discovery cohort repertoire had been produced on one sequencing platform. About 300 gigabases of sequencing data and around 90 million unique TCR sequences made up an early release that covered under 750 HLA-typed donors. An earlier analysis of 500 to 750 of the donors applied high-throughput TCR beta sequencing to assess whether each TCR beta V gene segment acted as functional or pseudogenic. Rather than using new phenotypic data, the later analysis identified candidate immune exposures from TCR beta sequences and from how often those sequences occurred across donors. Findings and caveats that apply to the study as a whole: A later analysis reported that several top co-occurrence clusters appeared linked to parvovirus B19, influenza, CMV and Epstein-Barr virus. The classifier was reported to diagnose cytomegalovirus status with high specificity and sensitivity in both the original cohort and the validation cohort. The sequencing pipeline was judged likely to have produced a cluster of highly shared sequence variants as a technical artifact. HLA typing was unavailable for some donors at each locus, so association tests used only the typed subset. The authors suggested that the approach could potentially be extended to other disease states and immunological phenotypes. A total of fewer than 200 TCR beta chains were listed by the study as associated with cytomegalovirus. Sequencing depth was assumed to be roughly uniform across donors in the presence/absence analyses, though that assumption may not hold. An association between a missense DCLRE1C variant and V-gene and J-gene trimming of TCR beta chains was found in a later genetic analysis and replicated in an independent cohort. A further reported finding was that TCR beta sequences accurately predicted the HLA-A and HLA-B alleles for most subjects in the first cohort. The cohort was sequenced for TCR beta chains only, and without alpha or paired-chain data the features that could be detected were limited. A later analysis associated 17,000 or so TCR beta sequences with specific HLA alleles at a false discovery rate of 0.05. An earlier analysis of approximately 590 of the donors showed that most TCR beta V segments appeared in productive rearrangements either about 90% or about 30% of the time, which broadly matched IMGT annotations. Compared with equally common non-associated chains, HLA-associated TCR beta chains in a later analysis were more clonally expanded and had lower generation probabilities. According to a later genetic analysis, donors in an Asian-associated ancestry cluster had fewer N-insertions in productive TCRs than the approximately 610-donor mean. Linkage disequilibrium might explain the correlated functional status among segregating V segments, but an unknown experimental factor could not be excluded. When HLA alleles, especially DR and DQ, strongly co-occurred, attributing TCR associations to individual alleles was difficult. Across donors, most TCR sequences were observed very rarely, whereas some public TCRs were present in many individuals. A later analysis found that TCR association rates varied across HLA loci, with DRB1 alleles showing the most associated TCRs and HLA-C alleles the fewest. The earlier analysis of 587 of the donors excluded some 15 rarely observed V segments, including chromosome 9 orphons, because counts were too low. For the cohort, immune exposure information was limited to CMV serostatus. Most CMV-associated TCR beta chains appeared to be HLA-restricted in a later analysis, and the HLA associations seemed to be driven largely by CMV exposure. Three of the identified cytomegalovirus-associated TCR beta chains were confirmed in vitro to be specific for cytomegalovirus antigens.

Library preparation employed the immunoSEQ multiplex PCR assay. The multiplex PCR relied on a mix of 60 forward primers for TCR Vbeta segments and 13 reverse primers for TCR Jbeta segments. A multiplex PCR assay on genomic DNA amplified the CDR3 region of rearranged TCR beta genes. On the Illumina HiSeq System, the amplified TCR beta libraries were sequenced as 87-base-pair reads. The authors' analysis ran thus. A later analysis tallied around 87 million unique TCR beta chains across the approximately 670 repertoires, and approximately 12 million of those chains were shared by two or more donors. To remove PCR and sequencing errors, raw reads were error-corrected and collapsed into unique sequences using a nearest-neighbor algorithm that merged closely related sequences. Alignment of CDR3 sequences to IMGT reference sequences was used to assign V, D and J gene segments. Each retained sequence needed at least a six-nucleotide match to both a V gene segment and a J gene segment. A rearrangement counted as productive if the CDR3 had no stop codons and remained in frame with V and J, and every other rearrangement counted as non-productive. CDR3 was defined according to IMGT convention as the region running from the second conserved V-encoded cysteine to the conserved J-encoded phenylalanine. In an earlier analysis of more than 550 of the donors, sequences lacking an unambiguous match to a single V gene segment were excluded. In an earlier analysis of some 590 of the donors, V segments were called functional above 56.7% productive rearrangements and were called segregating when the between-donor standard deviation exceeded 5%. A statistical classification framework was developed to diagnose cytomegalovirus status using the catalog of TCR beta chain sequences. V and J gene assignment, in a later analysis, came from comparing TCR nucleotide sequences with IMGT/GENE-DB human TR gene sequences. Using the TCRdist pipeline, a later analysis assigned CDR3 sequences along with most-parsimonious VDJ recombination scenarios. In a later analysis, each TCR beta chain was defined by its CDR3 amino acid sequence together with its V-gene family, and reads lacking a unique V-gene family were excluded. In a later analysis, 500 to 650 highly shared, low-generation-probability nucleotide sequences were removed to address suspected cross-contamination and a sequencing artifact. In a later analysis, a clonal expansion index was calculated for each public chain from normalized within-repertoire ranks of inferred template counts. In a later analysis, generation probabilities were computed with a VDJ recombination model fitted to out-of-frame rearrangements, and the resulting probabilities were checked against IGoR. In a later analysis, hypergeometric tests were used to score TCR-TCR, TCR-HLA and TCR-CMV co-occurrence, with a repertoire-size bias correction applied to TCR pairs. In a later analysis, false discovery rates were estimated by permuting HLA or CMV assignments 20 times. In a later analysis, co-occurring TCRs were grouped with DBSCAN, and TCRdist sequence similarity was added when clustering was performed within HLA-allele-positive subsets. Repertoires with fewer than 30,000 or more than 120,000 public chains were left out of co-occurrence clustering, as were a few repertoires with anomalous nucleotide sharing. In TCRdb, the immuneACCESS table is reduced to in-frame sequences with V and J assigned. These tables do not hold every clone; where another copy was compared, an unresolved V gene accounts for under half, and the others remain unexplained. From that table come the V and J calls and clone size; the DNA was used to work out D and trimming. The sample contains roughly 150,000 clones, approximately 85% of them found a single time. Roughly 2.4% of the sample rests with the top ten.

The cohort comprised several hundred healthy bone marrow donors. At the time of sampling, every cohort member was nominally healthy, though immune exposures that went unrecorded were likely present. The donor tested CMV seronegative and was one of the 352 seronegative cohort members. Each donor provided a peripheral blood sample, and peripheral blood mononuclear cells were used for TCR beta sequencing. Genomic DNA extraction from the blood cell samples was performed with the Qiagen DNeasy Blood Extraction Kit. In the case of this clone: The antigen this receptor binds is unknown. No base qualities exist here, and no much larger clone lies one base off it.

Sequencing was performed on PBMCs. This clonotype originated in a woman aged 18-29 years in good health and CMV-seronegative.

Here is the DNA: TGTGCCAGCAGCTCTGCTGGAGGGGCTGGAAACACCATATATTTT. This gives the protein CASSSAGGAGNTIYF. The chain was built from TRBV2 and TRBJ1-3, with TRBD1 tentatively as D gene (5 bases match). The CDR3 spans 15 residues, from the cysteine through the phenylalanine. Solely the CDR3 DNA is kept, with 45 bases framed from the first base. CDR1 and CDR2 (SNHLY, FYNNEI) derive from the germline V gene. Trimming takes 6 bases from V and 2 bases from J, and the germline ends sit 14 bases apart. With the rest looked up from the reference TRBV2 and TRBJ1-3 genes rather than sequenced, the full variable domain is EPEVTQTPSHQVTQMGQEVILRCVPISNHLYFYWYRQILGQKVEFLVSFYNNEISEKSEIFDDQFSVERPDGSNFTLKIRSTKLEDSAMYFCASSSAGGAGNTIYFGEGSWLTVV.